These 25 T cell receptor beta chains originate from one sample sequenced in a study of shared clonotypes between healthy human individuals. Generated by immunoSEQ multiplex PCR, the TCRdb table keeps only in-frame clones and is missing some. The table lists some 1,600,000 clones, approximately 98% of them singletons. Sequenced sample: naive CD4+ T cells sorted from blood. Subset indicated: CD45RA+ positively selected. These receptors were obtained from a young man in good health.

This chain links TRBV28 with TRBJ1-5; the D gene is possibly TRBD1 (5 bases). The V end was cut by 7 bases, the J end by 3 bases, with 13 bases between. The CDR3 consists of 14 residues. CDR1 MDHEN and CDR2 SYDVKM come from the germline V gene. In nucleotides, the CDR3 is TGTGCCAGCACAACCCCAGGGTCCAATCAGCCCCAGCATTTT. As protein: CASTTPGSNQPQHF. The entire variable domain, with the rest obtained from reference TRBV28 and TRBJ1-5, is as follows: DVKVTQSSRYLVKRTGEKVFLECVQDMDHENMFWYRQDPGLGLRLIYFSYDVKMKEKGDIPEGYSVSREKKERFSLILESASTNQTSMYLCASTTPGSNQPQHFGDGTRLSIL.

As DNA, the CDR3 is TGCGCCAGCAGCCATCTTACCTCTATTCACAATGAGCAGTTCTTC. This sequence encodes CASSHLTSIHNEQFF. The rearrangement uses TRBV4-1 and TRBJ2-1, with no clear D. Trimming stripped 3 bases from V and 5 bases from J, with 14 bases between. The CDR3 length is 15 residues. The germline V gene has CDR1 MGHRA and CDR2 YSYEKL.

The gene calls are TRBV30 and TRBJ2-5, with TRBD1 identical over 8 bases. Germline CDR1 GTSNPN, CDR2 SVGIG (reference sequence). The CDR3 contains 18 residues. V lost 0 bases, J lost 4 bases, and 16 bases stayed unmatched. DNA of the CDR3: TGTGCCTGGAGTGTAAGTGTTTTGGCCAGGGGGCATGGAGAGACCCAGTACTTC. This encodes CAWSVSVLARGHGETQYF. Variable domain in full (rest from reference TRBV30 and TRBJ2-5): SQTIHQWPATLVQPVGSPLSLECTVEGTSNPNLYWYRQAAGRGLQLLFYSVGIGQISSEVPQNLSASRPQDRQFILSSKKLLLSDSGFYLCAWSVSVLARGHGETQYFGPGTRLLVL.

The rearrangement uses TRBV15 and TRBJ2-6; D possibly corresponds to TRBD2 (7 bases). Trimming stripped 6 bases from V and 2 bases from J, with 20 bases between. This CDR3 contains 18 residues. Germline CDR1 and CDR2: LNHNV and YYDKDF (reference sequence). CDR3 loop: CATRKARGRDTGANVLTF. The CDR3 bases are TGTGCCACCAGGAAGGCGCGGGGGCGCGATACTGGGGCCAACGTCCTGACTTTC.

The rearrangement links TRBV28 to TRBJ1-2; tentatively, D is TRBD1 (5 bases). V was clipped by 11 bases and J by 2 bases, with 12 bases between them. CDR1 and CDR2 (germline): MDHEN, SYDVKM. The length of the CDR3 is 12 residues. DNA for the CDR3: TGTGCCGCAGAGGGGAGAAACTATGGCTACACCTTC. Protein: CAAEGRNYGYTF.

Here the CDR3 DNA reads TGCGCCAGCAGCCAAGATGTATATGGGAGTCCCAACGAGCAGTACTTC. Its translation: CASSQDVYGSPNEQYF. The chain joins TRBV4-3 to TRBJ2-7; D may be TRBD2 (5 bases). The V end was cut by 0 bases, the J end by 5 bases, with 17 bases between. CDR1 and CDR2 from the germline V gene are LGHNA and YSLEER. The CDR3 has 16 amino acids.

V usage is TRBV28 and J usage is TRBJ2-7, with 13 bases identical to TRBD2. This CDR3 has 16 amino acids. The V gene end was trimmed by 5 bases and the J gene end by 7 bases; junction bases not matched to a gene: 11. Germline assignment: CDR1 MDHEN and CDR2 SYDVKM. CDR3 residues: CASSPSGTSGEGEQYF. The CDR3 DNA sequence: TGTGCCAGCAGTCCAAGCGGGACTAGCGGGGAGGGGGAGCAGTACTTC.

This clone was detected once. The rearrangement links TRBV7-8 to TRBJ2-1, with 11 bases fitting TRBD2. This CDR3 has 17 amino acids. The germline V gene has CDR1 SGHVS and CDR2 FQNEAQ. The V segment lost 2 bases and the J segment 7 bases; nucleotides outside the gene matches: 10. The DNA for the CDR3 is TGTGCCAGCAGCTTATCACGTAGCGGGAGGGCCAGGAATGAGCAGTTCTTC. This encodes CASSLSRSGRARNEQFF.

This clone was observed a single time. CDR3 coding DNA: TGTGCCAGCAGTGATTTTAGCGGGAAGGCCAATGAGCAGTTCTTC. It codes for CASSDFSGKANEQFF. The genes are TRBV25-1 and TRBJ2-1; TRBD2 aligns across 8 bases. The germline CDR1 and CDR2 sequences are MGHDK and SYGVNS. After removal of 3 bases from V and 6 bases from J, the junction contained 7 bases not matched to a gene. The CDR3 consists of 15 residues.

The chain recombines TRBV4-2 with TRBJ1-1; D remains unclear. V was shortened by 0 bases and J by 4 bases, with 9 bases between the two germline ends. The CDR3 is 14 amino acids. Looked up from germline, CDR1 is LGHNA and CDR2 is YNFKEQ. The CDR3 DNA sequence: TGTGCCAGCAGCCAAGACCCGGAAGGCACTGAAGCTTTCTTT. Its translation: CASSQDPEGTEAFF.

This clone occurred once. The genes are TRBV28 and TRBJ1-5; 8 nucleotides line up with TRBD1. CDR1 and CDR2 (germline): MDHEN, SYDVKM. V trimming: 2 bases; J trimming: 3 bases; junction bases outside the gene matches: 6. This CDR3 region has 16 residues. The CDR3 protein is CASSLGARGPNQPQHF. CDR3 coding DNA: TGTGCCAGCAGTTTAGGAGCCAGGGGGCCCAATCAGCCCCAGCATTTT.

The J gene is TRBJ1-5, the V gene TRBV6-6, with unresolved D. CDR3 length equals 13 residues. Germline V gene lookup returns CDR1 MNHNY and CDR2 SVGAGI (reference sequence). The V end was cut by 5 bases, the J end by 0 bases, with 5 bases between. CDR3 residues: CASSRSSNQPQHF. CDR3 in DNA: TGTGCCAGCAGTCGGTCTAGCAATCAGCCCCAGCATTTT.

The chain uses TRBV5-5 and TRBJ1-2; D unresolved. V was cut by 5 bases and J by 8 bases, with 13 bases left in between. CDR3 size: 12 residues. In germline, CDR1 is SGHKS, CDR2 YYEKEE (reference sequence). The CDR3 spells CASSPSGVGYTF. CDR3 nucleotides: TGTGCCAGCAGTCCGTCCGGGGTGGGCTACACCTTC.

The chain carries TRBV27 and TRBJ2-3, with 16 bases aligning to TRBD2. There are 16 residues in the CDR3. J gave up 6 bases and V 6 bases, and 6 bases lay outside the gene matches. The germline gives CDR1 MNHEY, CDR2 SMNVEV (reference sequence). CDR3 in amino acids: CASSPGTSGRGDTQYF. CDR3 sequence (DNA): TGTGCCAGCAGCCCCGGGACTAGCGGGAGGGGTGATACGCAGTATTTT.

V and J are TRBV5-1 and TRBJ2-5; D might be TRBD1 or TRBD2, each matching 5 bases. The CDR3 runs to 16 residues. From germline, CDR1 is SGHRS and CDR2 YFSETQ. Between the trimmed V and J ends, which lost 5 bases and 5 bases, there was a span of 22 bases. CDR3 in DNA: TGCGCCAGCAGTTCCAATTGGGGCCCCCGGACTGAGACCCAGTACTTC. This encodes CASSSNWGPRTETQYF.

The rearrangement links TRBV5-1 to TRBJ2-1; 8 bases line up with TRBD1. V dropped 4 bases and J dropped 1; count of bases not matched to a gene: 4. Germline-derived CDR1 and CDR2 are SGHRS and YFSETQ. The CDR3 loop spans 15 amino acids. CDR3 DNA sequence: TGCGCCAGCAGCATCGGGACAGGATCCTACAATGAGCAGTTCTTC. Its translation: CASSIGTGSYNEQFF. Filled out from reference TRBV5-1 and TRBJ2-1, the complete variable domain reads KAGVTQTPRYLIKTRGQQVTLSCSPISGHRSVSWYQQTPGQGLQFLFEYFSETQRNKGNFPGRFSGRQFSNSRSEMNVSTLELGDSALYLCASSIGTGSYNEQFFGPGTRLTVL.

This clone was recorded once. This chain joins TRBV2 and TRBJ1-1; D remains ambiguous. V shed 6 bases and J shed 4 bases, with 21 bases lying between them. The CDR3 sequence is 16 residues long. The germline CDR1 and CDR2 sequences are SNHLY and FYNNEI. The DNA for the CDR3 is TGTGCCAGCAGAGCCCCCCTCCGCGAGGTAGGCACTGAAGCTTTCTTT. It codes for CASRAPLREVGTEAFF.

This sequence joins TRBV5-4 and TRBJ2-1, with TRBD2 matching 10 bases. Per the germline V gene, CDR1 is SGHNT and CDR2 is YYREEE (reference sequence). The CDR3 length is 14 residues. The junction had 9 bases not matched to a gene; V was cut back by 0 bases and J by 15 bases. CDR3 sequence reads: CASSLGLAGEVLFF. In DNA form, the CDR3 reads TGTGCCAGCAGCTTGGGTCTAGCGGGAGAGGTCCTGTTCTTC.

This clone was detected only once. The chain couples TRBV5-8 to TRBJ2-1; D might be TRBD1 (6 bases). Deletions cut 1 base from V and 6 bases from J, with 14 bases between. The CDR3 covers 15 residues. The V gene's germline CDR1 is SGHTS and CDR2 YDEGEE. The CDR3 nucleotides read TGTGCCAGCAGCTTGCTGGGGGCATTAGCCAATGAGCAGTTCTTC. Protein product: CASSLLGALANEQFF.

This clone occurred once. V usage is TRBV5-4 and J usage is TRBJ2-7, with a tentative D call TRBD2 (6 bases). Trimming took off 7 bases at V and 2 bases at J, with 19 bases between the two ends. The CDR3 is 15 residues long. From germline, CDR1 is SGHNT and CDR2 YYREEE (reference sequence). CDR3 amino acids: CASGTDPARTYEQYF. CDR3 bases: TGTGCCAGCGGGACTGACCCGGCTCGAACCTACGAGCAGTACTTC.

Of note for this clone: The sample contains more than one DNA sequence encoding this CDR3. V is TRBV5-4 and J is TRBJ2-3; D is uncertain. The germline V gene encodes CDR1 SGHNT and CDR2 YYREEE (reference sequence). CDR3 length equals 12 residues. Trimming pared 4 bases from V and 0 bases from J, leaving 3 bases between. This CDR3 is CASSTSTDTQYF. The CDR3 DNA sequence: TGTGCCAGCAGCACAAGCACAGATACGCAGTATTTT.

The genes are TRBV6-5 and TRBJ2-7; weak D call: TRBD1 (6 bases). Germline V lookup: CDR1 MNHEY, CDR2 SVGAGI. The CDR3 totals 15 residues. Trimming left V 2 bases short and J 2 bases short, with 13 bases between. The CDR3 region is CASSYGGPVTYEQYF. The CDR3 DNA reads TGTGCCAGCAGTTACGGGGGCCCGGTCACCTACGAGCAGTACTTC.

This chain connects TRBV15 to TRBJ1-2; a possible D gene is TRBD1 (5 bases). The CDR3 extends over 16 amino acids. The germline CDR1 and CDR2 sequences are LNHNV and YYDKDF (reference sequence). V was trimmed by 1 base and J by 3 bases, leaving 15 bases between them. In nucleotides, the CDR3 is TGTGCCACCAGCAGAGGGCGGACTATGGGGGACTATGGCTACACCTTC. Protein: CATSRGRTMGDYGYTF.

Remarks on this clone: Within the sample, other DNA sequences also encode this same CDR3. The chain employs TRBV5-1 and TRBJ2-3; 9 nucleotides match TRBD1. V lost 7 bases, J lost 3 bases, and 3 bases stayed unmatched. This CDR3 region has 13 residues. Per germline, CDR1 SGHRS and CDR2 YFSETQ. Here the CDR3 reads CASGGQGTDTQYF. Written as DNA, the CDR3 is TGCGCCAGCGGCGGACAGGGGACAGATACGCAGTATTTT. The whole variable domain, remainder taken from reference TRBV5-1 and TRBJ2-3, is KAGVTQTPRYLIKTRGQQVTLSCSPISGHRSVSWYQQTPGQGLQFLFEYFSETQRNKGNFPGRFSGRQFSNSRSEMNVSTLELGDSALYLCASGGQGTDTQYFGPGTRLTVL.

The chain is built from TRBV18 and TRBJ2-2; D gene ambiguous. The germline gives CDR1 KGHSH, CDR2 LQKENI. V lost 5 bases and J 0 bases, leaving 19 bases between the germline ends. This CDR3 spans 18 amino acids. CDR3 protein: CASSTTPTEHPNTGELFF. The CDR3 DNA reads TGTGCCAGCTCAACCACTCCTACAGAACACCCGAACACCGGGGAGCTGTTTTTT.